The clone carrying this TCR beta chain was counted only a few times. Its antigen remains unknown. The sample originates from a study of post-analysis software for immune sequencing data. Looking at the study overall: Relapsing-remitting, secondary progressive and progressive-relapsing forms made up the multiple sclerosis disease courses.

The CDR3 runs to 18 residues. Germline V gene data show CDR1 as MNHEY and CDR2 as SMNVEV (reference sequence). J gave up 5 bases and V 2 bases, and 12 bases lay outside the gene matches. Findings of the study overall: By F measure, samples from a shared preparation batch strongly co-clustered. Included in a set of five TRBV segments more frequent in patients than controls were TRBV5-6, TRBV5-1 and TRBV20-1. The normalized Chao1 diversity of multiple sclerosis patients was significantly lower than that of controls.

The TCR beta cDNA libraries carried unique molecular identifiers. TCRdb used MiXCR to reprocess the PCR reads, holding one entry per CDR3 protein. Here the sample spans about 500,000 distinct CDR3 sequences, 40% to 55% being singletons. Sequencing was carried out using blood. This TCR was recovered from a girl aged 10 to 17 with multiple sclerosis. The chain carries TRBV27 and TRBJ2-1, with TRBD2 matching over 10 bases. CDR3 amino acids: CASSLLAGVGVGDNEQFF. The CDR3 DNA reads as TGTGCCAGCAGTTTACTAGCGGGAGTGGGGGTTGGGGACAATGAGCAGTTCTTC.